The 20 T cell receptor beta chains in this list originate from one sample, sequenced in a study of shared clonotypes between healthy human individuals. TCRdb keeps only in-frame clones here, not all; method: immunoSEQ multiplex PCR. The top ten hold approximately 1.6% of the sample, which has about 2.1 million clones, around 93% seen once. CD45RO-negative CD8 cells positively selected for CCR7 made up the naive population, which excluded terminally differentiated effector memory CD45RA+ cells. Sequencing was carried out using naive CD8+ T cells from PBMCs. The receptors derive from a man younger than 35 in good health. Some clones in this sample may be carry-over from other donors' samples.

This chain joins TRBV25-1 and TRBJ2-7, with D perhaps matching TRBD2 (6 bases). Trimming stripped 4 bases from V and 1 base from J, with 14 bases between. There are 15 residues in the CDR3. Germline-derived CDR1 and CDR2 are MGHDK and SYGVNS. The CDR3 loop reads CASSGRPGRSYEQYF. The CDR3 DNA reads TGTGCCAGCAGTGGGCGTCCAGGGAGGTCCTACGAGCAGTACTTC.

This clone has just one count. In nucleotides, the CDR3 is TGTGCCAGCAGCTTGTCTTACGGTAGCTCCTACAATGAGCAGTTCTTC. This encodes CASSLSYGSSYNEQFF. The chain carries TRBV7-9 and TRBJ2-1; D unresolved. This CDR3 has 16 residues. V was clipped by 3 bases and J by 0 bases, with 12 bases between them. Germline CDR1 is SEHNR and CDR2 is FQNEAQ (reference sequence).

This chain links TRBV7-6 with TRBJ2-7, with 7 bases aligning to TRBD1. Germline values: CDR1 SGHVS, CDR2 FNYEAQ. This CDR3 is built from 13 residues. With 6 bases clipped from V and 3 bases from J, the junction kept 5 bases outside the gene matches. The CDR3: CASRLGTDYEQYF. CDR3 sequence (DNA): TGTGCCAGCAGACTAGGGACAGACTACGAGCAGTACTTC.

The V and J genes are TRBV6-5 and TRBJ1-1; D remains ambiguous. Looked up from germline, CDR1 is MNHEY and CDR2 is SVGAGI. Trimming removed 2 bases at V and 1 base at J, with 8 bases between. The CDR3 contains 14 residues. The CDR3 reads CASSYHDSNTEAFF. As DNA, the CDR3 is TGTGCCAGCAGTTACCATGACTCGAACACTGAAGCTTTCTTT.

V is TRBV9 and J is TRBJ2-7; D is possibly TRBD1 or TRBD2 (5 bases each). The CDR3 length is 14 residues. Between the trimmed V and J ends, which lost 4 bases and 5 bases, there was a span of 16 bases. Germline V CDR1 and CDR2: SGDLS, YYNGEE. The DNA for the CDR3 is TGTGCCAGCAGCATATCGGGACCGTCGGACGAGCAGTACTTC. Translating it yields CASSISGPSDEQYF.

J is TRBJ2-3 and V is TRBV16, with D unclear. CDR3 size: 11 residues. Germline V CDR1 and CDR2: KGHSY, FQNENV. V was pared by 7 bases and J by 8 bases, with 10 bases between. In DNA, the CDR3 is TGTGCCAGCACCGCTTCGGGTACGCAGTATTTT. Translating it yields CASTASGTQYF.

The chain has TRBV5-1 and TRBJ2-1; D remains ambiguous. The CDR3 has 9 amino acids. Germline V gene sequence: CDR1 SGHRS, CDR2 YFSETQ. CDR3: CATYNEQFF. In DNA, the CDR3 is TGCGCTACCTACAATGAGCAGTTCTTC.

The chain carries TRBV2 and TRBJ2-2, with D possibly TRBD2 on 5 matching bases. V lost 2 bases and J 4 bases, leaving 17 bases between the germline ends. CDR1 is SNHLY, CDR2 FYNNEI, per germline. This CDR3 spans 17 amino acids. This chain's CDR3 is CASSETQTIVGTGELFF. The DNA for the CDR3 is TGTGCCAGCAGTGAAACCCAGACTATAGTGGGCACCGGGGAGCTGTTTTTT.

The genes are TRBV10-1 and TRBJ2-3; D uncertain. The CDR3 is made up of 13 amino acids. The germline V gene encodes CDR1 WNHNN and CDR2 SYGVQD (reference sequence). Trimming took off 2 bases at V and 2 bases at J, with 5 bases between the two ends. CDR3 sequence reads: CASSEVYTDTQYF. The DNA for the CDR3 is TGCGCCAGCAGTGAGGTCTACACAGATACGCAGTATTTT.

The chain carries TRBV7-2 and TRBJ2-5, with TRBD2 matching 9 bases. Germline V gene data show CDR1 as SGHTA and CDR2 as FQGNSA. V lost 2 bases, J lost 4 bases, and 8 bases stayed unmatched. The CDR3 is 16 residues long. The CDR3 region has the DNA TGTGCCAGCAGCTTAAGAGCGCGGGAGGGCCTAGAGACCCAGTACTTC. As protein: CASSLRAREGLETQYF.

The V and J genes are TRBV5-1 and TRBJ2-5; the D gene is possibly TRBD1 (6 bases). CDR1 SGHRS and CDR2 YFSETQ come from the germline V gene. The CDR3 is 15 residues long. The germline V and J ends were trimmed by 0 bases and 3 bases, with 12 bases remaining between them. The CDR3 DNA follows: TGCGCCAGCAGCTTGGGACAGGTCGCGAAAGAGACCCAGTACTTC. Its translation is CASSLGQVAKETQYF. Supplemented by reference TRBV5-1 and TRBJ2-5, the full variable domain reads KAGVTQTPRYLIKTRGQQVTLSCSPISGHRSVSWYQQTPGQGLQFLFEYFSETQRNKGNFPGRFSGRQFSNSRSEMNVSTLELGDSALYLCASSLGQVAKETQYFGPGTRLLVL.

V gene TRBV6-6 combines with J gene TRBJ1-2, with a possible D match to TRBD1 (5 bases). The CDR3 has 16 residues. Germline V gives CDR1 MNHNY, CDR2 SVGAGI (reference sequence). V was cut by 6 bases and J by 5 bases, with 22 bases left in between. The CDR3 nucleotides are TGTGCCAGCAGCAAACGGGGCGCGGACTTATCTTATGGCTACACCTTC. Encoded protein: CASSKRGADLSYGYTF.

Here the CDR3 reads CASSTPGGGGHSYEQYF. In DNA, the CDR3 is TGTGCCAGCAGCACCCCCGGCGGGGGCGGGCACTCCTACGAGCAGTACTTC. The rearrangement joins TRBV9 to TRBJ2-7, with TRBD2 as a possible D gene (7 bases). CDR3 length: 17 residues. V dropped 4 bases and J dropped 0 bases, with 20 bases sitting between them. Germline V lookup: CDR1 SGDLS, CDR2 YYNGEE.

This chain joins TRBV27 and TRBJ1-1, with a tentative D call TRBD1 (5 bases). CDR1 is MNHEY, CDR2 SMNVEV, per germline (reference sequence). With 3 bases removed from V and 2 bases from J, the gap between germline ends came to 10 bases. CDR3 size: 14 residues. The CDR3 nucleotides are TGTGCCAGCAGTTTGGAGGGGCAAAACACTGAAGCTTTCTTT. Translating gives CASSLEGQNTEAFF.

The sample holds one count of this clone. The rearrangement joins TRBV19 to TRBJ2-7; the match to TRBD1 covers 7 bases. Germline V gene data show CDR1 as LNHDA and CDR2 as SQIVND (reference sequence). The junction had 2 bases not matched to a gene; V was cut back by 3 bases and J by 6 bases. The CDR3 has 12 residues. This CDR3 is CASSMTGTEQYF. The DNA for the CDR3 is TGTGCCAGTAGTATGACAGGGACCGAGCAGTACTTC.

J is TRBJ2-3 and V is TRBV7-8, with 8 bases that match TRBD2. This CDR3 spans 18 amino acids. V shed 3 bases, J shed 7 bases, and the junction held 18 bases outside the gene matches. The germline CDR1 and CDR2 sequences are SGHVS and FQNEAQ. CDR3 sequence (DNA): TGTGCCAGCAGCTTCGAACCTATGCCGGGACTAGGGGTGCATACGCAGTATTTT. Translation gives CASSFEPMPGLGVHTQYF.

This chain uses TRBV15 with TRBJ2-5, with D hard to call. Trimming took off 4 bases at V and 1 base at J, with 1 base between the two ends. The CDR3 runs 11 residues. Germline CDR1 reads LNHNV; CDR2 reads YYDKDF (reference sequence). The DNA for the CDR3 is TGTGCCACCAGCACCCAAGAGACCCAGTACTTC. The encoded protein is CATSTQETQYF.

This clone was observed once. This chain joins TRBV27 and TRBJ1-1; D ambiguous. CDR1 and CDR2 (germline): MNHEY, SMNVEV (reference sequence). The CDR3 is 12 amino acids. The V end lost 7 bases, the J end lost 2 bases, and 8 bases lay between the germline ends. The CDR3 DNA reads TGTGCCAGCATGAAAATCAACACTGAAGCTTTCTTT. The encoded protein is CASMKINTEAFF.

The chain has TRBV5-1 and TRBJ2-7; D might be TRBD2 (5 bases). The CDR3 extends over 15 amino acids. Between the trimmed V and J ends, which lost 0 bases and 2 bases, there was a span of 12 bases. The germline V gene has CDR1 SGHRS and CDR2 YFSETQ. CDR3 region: CASSLEVAMTYEQYF. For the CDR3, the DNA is TGCGCCAGCAGCTTGGAAGTAGCGATGACCTACGAGCAGTACTTC.

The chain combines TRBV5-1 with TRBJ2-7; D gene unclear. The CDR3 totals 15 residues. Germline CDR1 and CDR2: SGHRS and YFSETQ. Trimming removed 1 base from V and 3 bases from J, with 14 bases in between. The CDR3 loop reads CASSLSLRGYYEQYF. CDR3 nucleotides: TGCGCCAGCAGCTTGTCTCTTCGCGGCTACTACGAGCAGTACTTC. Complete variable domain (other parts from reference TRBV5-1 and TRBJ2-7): KAGVTQTPRYLIKTRGQQVTLSCSPISGHRSVSWYQQTPGQGLQFLFEYFSETQRNKGNFPGRFSGRQFSNSRSEMNVSTLELGDSALYLCASSLSLRGYYEQYFGPGTRLTVT.